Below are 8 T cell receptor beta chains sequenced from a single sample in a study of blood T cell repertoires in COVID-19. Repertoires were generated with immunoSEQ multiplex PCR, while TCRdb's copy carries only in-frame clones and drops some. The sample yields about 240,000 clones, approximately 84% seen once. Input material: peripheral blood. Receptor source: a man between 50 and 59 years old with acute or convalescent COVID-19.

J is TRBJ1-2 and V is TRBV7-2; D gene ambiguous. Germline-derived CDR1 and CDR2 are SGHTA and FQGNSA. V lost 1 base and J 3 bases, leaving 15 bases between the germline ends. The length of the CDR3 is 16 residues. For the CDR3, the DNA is TGTGCCAGCAGCTTAGGAATACGGGGATCGGACTATGGCTACACCTTC. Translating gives CASSLGIRGSDYGYTF.

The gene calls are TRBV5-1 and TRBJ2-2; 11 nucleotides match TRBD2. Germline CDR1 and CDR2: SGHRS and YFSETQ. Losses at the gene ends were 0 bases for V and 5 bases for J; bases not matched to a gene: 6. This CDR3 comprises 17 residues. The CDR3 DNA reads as TGCGCCAGCAGCTTGGTACTAGCGGGAGAGGGTACCGGGGAGCTGTTTTTT. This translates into CASSLVLAGEGTGELFF.

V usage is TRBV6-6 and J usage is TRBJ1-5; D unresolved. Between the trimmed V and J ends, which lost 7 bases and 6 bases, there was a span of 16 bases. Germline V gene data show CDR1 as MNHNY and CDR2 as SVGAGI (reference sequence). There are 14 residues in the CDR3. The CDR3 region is CASTEAGNIQPQHF. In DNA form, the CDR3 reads TGTGCCAGCACAGAGGCGGGGAATATTCAGCCCCAGCATTTT.

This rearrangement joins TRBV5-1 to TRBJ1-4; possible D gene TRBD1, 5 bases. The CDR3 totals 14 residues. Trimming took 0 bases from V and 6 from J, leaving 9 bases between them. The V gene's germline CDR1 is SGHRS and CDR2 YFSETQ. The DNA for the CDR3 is TGCGCCAGCAGCTTGGCCGGGGGAGATGAAAAACTGTTTTTT. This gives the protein CASSLAGGDEKLFF.

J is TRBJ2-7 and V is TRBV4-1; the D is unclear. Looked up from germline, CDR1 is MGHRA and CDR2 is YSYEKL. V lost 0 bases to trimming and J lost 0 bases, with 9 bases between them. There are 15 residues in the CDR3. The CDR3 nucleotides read TGCGCCAGCAGCCAAGATGGAGAGAGCTCCTACGAGCAGTACTTC. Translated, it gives CASSQDGESSYEQYF.

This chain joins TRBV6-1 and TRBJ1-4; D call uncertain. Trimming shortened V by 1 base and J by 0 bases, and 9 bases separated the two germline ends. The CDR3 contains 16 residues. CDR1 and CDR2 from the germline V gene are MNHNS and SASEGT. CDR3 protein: CASSEVGYATNEKLFF. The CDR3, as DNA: TGTGCCAGCAGTGAAGTCGGGTATGCAACTAATGAAAAACTGTTTTTT.

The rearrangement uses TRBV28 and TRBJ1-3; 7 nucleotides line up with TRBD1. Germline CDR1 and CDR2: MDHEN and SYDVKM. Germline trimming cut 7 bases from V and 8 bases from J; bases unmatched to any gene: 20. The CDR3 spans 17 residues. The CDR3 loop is CASKISGGPTGSDTIYF. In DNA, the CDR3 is TGTGCCAGCAAGATAAGCGGGGGCCCGACAGGGTCAGACACCATATATTTT.

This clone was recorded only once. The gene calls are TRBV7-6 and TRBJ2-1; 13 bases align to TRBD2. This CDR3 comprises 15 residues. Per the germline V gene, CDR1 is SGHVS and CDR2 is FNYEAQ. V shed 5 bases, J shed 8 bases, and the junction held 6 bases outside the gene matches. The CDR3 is CASSLTSGRAYEQFF. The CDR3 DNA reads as TGTGCCAGCAGCCTAACTAGCGGGAGGGCCTATGAGCAGTTCTTC.